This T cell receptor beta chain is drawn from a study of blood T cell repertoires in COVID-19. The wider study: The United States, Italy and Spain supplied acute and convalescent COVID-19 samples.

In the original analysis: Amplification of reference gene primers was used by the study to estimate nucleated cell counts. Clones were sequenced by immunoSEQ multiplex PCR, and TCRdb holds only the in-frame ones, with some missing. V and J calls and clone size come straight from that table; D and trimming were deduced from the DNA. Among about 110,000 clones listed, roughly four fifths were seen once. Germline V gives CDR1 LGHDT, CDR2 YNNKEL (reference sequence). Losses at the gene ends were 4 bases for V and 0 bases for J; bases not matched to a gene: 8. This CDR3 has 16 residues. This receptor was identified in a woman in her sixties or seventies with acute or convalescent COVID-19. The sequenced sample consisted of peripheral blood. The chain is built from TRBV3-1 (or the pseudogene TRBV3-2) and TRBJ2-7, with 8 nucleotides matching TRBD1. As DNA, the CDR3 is TGTGCCAGCAGCCCCTCAGGACAGGGCTACTCCTACGAGCAGTACTTC. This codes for CASSPSGQGYSYEQYF.